This T cell receptor (beta chain) comes out of a study of regulatory T cells in long-lasting Graves disease. CDR1 DFQATT and CDR2 SNEGSKA come from the germline V gene (reference sequence). The CDR3 length is 13 residues. Sequencing libraries for TCR beta were prepared with iRepertoire HTBI primers and Arm-PCR of CDR3 regions. Using its own MiXCR run on the multiplex PCR reads, TCRdb lists one record per CDR3 protein. The top ten hold about a fifth of the sample, which has roughly 380,000 distinct CDR3 sequences, roughly a sixth seen once. Time point: newly diagnosed GD, antithyroid drugs for less than 3 months. From PBMCs, RNA was extracted and then used to make the TCR library. Doctors identified Graves' disease using the American Thyroid Association guidelines. Worth noting for this clonotype: At one end, the junction sequence differs from germline, possibly due to a read error.

The rearrangement links TRBV20-1 to TRBJ2-3, with TRBD2 matching 8 bases. This specimen was peripheral blood mononuclear cells (PBMCs), taken at new diagnosis, from a patient treated with antithyroid drugs. This TCR was recovered from a female donor with Graves disease. This CDR3 reads CSTRDWSGSGQYF. In DNA form, the CDR3 reads TGCAGTACTAGAGATTGGAGCGGGAGTGGGCAGTATTTT.